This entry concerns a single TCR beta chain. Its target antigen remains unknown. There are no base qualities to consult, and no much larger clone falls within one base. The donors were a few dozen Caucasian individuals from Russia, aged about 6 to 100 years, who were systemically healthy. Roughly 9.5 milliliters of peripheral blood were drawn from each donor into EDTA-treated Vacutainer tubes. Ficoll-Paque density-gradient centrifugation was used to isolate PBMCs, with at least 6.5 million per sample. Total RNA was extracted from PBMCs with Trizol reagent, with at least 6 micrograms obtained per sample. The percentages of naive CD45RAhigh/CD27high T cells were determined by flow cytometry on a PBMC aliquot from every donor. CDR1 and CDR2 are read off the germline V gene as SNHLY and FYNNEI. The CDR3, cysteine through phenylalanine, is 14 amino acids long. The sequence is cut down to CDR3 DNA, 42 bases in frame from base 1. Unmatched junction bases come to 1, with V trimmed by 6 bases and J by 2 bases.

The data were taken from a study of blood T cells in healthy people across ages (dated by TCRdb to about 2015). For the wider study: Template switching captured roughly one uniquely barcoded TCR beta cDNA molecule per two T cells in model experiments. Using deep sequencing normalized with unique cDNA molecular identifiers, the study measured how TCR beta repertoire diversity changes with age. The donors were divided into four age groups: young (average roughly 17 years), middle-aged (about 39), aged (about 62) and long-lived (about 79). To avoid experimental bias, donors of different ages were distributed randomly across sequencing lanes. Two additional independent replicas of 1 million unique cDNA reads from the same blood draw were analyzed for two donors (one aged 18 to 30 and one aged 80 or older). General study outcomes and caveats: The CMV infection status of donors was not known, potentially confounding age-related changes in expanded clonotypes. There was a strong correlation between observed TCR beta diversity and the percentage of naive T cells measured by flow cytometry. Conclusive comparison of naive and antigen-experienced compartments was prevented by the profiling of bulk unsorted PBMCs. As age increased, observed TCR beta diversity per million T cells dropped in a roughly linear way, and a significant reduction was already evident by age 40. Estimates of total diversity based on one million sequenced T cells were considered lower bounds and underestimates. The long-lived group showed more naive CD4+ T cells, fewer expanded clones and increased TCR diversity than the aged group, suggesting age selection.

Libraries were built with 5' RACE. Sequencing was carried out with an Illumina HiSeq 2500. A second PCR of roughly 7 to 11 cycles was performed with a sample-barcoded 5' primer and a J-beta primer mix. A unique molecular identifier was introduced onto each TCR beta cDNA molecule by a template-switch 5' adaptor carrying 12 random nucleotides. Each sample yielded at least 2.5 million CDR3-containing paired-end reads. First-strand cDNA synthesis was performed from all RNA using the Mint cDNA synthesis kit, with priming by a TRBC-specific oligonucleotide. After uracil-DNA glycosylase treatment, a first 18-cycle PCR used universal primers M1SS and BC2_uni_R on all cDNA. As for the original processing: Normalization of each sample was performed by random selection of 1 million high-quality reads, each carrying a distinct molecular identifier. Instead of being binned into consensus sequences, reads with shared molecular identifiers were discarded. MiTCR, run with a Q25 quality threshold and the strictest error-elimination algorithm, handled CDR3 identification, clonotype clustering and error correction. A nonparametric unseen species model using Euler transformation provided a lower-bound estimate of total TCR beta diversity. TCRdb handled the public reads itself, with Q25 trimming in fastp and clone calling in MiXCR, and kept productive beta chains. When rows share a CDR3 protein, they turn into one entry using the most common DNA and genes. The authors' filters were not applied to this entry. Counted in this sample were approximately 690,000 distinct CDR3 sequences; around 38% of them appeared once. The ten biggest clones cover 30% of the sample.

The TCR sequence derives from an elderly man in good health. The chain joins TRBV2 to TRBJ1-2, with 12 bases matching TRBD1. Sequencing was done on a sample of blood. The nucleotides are TGTGCCAGCAGGGGGACAGGGGGCAACTATGGCTACACCTTC. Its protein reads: CASRGTGGNYGYTF.